This TCR beta chain derives from a study of technical replicates of blood from a few donors. TCRdb's copy holds only in-frame clones and misses some; the assay was immunoSEQ multiplex PCR. The sample records tens of thousands of clones, approximately 94% being singletons. There are 14 residues in the CDR3. Germline CDR1 is MNHEY and CDR2 is SMNVEV (reference sequence). V lost 3 bases and J lost 4, with 11 bases in between. Sequences were obtained from T cells isolated from PBMCs. This TCR derives from a human donor in good health. This sequence joins TRBV27 and TRBJ2-3, with TRBD2 as a possible D gene (6 bases). CDR3 residues: CASSLRDPPDTQYF. CDR3 nucleotide sequence: TGTGCCAGCAGTTTGCGGGATCCCCCAGATACGCAGTATTTT.